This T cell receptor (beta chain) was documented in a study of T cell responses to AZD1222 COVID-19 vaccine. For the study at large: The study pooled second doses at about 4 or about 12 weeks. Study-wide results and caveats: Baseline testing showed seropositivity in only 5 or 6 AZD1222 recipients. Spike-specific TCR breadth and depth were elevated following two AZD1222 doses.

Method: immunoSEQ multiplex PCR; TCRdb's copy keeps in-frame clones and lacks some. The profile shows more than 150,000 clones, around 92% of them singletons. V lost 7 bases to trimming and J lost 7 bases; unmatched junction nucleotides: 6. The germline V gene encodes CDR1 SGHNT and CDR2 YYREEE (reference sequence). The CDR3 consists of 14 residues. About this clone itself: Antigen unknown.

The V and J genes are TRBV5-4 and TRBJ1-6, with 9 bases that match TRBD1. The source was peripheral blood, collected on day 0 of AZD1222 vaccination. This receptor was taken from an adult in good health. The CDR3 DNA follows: TGTGCCAGCTCACGGGACAGGGACAATTCACCCCTCCACTTT. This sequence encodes CASSRDRDNSPLHF.